This entry concerns a single TCR beta chain. The antigen is undetermined. The V and J ends lost 2 bases and 6 bases respectively, with 4 bases between them. The CDR3 contains 11 residues. CDR1 and CDR2 (germline): SEHNR, FQNEAQ (reference sequence). This sample stems from a study of T cell responses to AZD1222 COVID-19 vaccine. Generated by immunoSEQ multiplex PCR, the TCRdb table keeps only in-frame clones and is missing some. The sample consists of about 170,000 clones, over 75% of them appearing once. Whole-study findings and limits: Clonal diversity was possibly underestimated; the donors were predominantly white British and more often female. Unmutated variant regions reportedly attract nearly half of all spike-specific TCRs.

This clonotype was sampled from an adult in good health. The V and J genes are TRBV7-9 and TRBJ1-1; D gene unclear. Sequencing was performed on peripheral blood, taken on day 0 of AZD1222 vaccination. CDR3 nucleotides: TGTGCCAGCAGCTTAATCGCTGAAGCTTTCTTT. This codes for CASSLIAEAFF.